This T cell receptor beta chain emerged from a study of identical twins. All donors were healthy Caucasians. This clonotype has only a few counts. As yet, its antigen is unknown. Addition of a universal primer site occurred through template switching, and cDNA carried unique molecular identifiers. TCRdb fed the 5' RACE reads into MiXCR, producing one record per CDR3 protein. This repertoire shows 250,000 or so distinct CDR3 sequences, 6% to 8.5% found once; its top ten account for over 5%. CDR3 length: 14 residues. With 3 bases removed from V and 8 bases from J, the gap between germline ends came to 14 bases. Germline CDR1 and CDR2: LGHNA and YNFKEQ. Broader study findings: Compared with unrelated sharing, twin-shared out-of-frame alpha sequences had more low-probability sequences.

This same sample was also part of a study on yellow fever vaccine responses in identical twins. That work states: Reports say the vaccine T cell response in twins looked partly convergent and partly personalized.

The specimen was CD8+ T cells sorted from blood. This chain uses TRBV4-2 with TRBJ2-1; D is perhaps TRBD1 or TRBD2 (5 bases each). This clonotype was obtained from a woman aged 18-29 years in good health. The CDR3 protein is CASSHERRGDEQFF. The CDR3 DNA follows: TGTGCCAGCAGCCACGAACGAAGAGGGGATGAGCAGTTCTTC.